What follows are 21 T cell receptor beta chains derived from one specimen sequenced in a study of T cell repertoires in cytomegalovirus infection. TCRdb processed the reads anew with MiXCR; each CDR3 protein has one entry. Of around 180,000 distinct CDR3 sequences in the sample, under 30% were seen once. Sample: PBMCs. The source of these receptors is a human donor in good health (CMV status not recorded). Some clones in this sample may be carry-over from other donors' samples.

The chain carries TRBV10-3 and TRBJ1-6; 9 bases agree with TRBD1. Germline assignment: CDR1 ENHRY and CDR2 SYGVKD. This CDR3 region has 16 residues. Losses at the gene ends were 1 base for V and 7 bases for J; bases not matched to a gene: 5. CDR3 in DNA: TGTGCCATCAGTGAGTGGGGACAGGGTAGCAATTCACCCCTCCACTTT. Amino acid sequence: CAISEWGQGSNSPLHF.

This rearrangement joins TRBV19 to TRBJ2-7, with 7 bases identical to TRBD1. Trimming took 5 bases from V and 3 from J; bases not matched to a gene: 4. In germline, CDR1 is LNHDA, CDR2 SQIVND (reference sequence). This CDR3 spans 13 amino acids. CDR3 in amino acids: CASSSRQGYEQYF. The DNA for the CDR3 is TGTGCCAGTAGTTCACGACAGGGCTACGAGCAGTACTTC.

Regarding this clonotype: Since a much larger clone is just one base distant, this may be a read error. The CDR3 does not close with the conserved phenylalanine or tryptophan, likely indicating a read error. The V gene is TRBV7-2, the J gene TRBJ1-3; D is uncertain. Per germline, CDR1 SGHTA and CDR2 FQGNSA. Trimming removed 1 base from V and 0 bases from J, with 10 bases in between. The CDR3 loop spans 16 amino acids. The CDR3 region is CASSLGWVVSGNTIYS. In DNA form, the CDR3 reads TGTGCCAGCAGCTTAGGGTGGGTCGTCTCTGGAAACACCATATATTCT.

The chain joins TRBV10-2 to TRBJ1-1; unclear D gene. The germline V gene encodes CDR1 WSHSY and CDR2 SAAADI. V shed 2 bases and J shed 0 bases, with 10 bases lying between them. This CDR3 has 15 amino acids. The CDR3 nucleotides read TGCGCCAGCAGTGAGCACAGAGCGTTGAACACTGAAGCTTTCTTT. This encodes CASSEHRALNTEAFF.

This clonotype was counted only a few times. The gene calls are TRBV6-8 and TRBJ2-7, with 8 bases matching TRBD1. This CDR3 has 14 residues. V shed 7 bases, J shed 3 bases, and the junction held 8 bases outside the gene matches. From germline, CDR1 is MNHGY and CDR2 SAAAGT. As DNA, the CDR3 is TGTGCCAGCACTCGGACAGGGATCAACTACGAGCAGTACTTC. This encodes CASTRTGINYEQYF.

This clonotype has ten or more counts. The rearrangement links TRBV5-4 to TRBJ2-1; D is ambiguous. CDR3 length equals 16 residues. Trimming took 0 bases from V and 0 from J, leaving 10 bases between them. Germline V gene data show CDR1 as SGHNT and CDR2 as YYREEE (reference sequence). The CDR3 DNA reads TGTGCCAGCAGCTTGGCTCCCCAAAGCTCCTACAATGAGCAGTTCTTC. Protein sequence: CASSLAPQSSYNEQFF. The full variable domain, in which reference TRBV5-4 and TRBJ2-1 provide the parts outside the CDR3, is ETGVTQSPTHLIKTRGQQVTLRCSSQSGHNTVSWYQQALGQGPQFIFQYYREEENGRGNFPPRFSGLQFPNYSSELNVNALELDDSALYLCASSLAPQSSYNEQFFGPGTRLTVL.

The chain carries TRBV3-1 and TRBJ1-1; 7 bases map to TRBD1. Germline-derived CDR1 and CDR2 are LGHDT and YNNKEL (reference sequence). Trimming cost V 4 bases and J 0 bases; bases outside gene matches: 11. CDR3 length: 17 amino acids. The CDR3 reads CASSLSSTGALNTEAFF. The CDR3, as DNA: TGTGCCAGCAGCCTGAGCTCTACAGGGGCCTTGAACACTGAAGCTTTCTTT.

The genes are TRBV6-2 or TRBV6-3 and TRBJ2-1, with D possibly matching TRBD1 (6 bases). This CDR3 contains 14 residues. Germline V gives CDR1 MNHEY, CDR2 SVGEGT. V lost 7 bases and J 8 bases, leaving 18 bases between the germline ends. The CDR3 reads CASTSGTFSHEQFF. In nucleotides, the CDR3 is TGTGCCAGCACATCCGGGACATTTTCGCATGAGCAGTTCTTC.

The chain uses TRBV29-1 and TRBJ2-2; 7 nucleotides agree with TRBD2. Germline CDR1 and CDR2: SQVTM and ANQGSEA. The CDR3 runs to 13 residues. V lost 7 bases and J lost 2; bases outside the gene matches: 4. The CDR3: CSGGGVNTGELFF. DNA of the CDR3: TGCAGCGGGGGAGGGGTAAACACCGGGGAGCTGTTTTTT.

The gene calls are TRBV5-1 and TRBJ2-5, with 12 bases identical to TRBD1. V trimming: 1 base; J trimming: 4 bases; junction bases outside the gene matches: 11. The CDR3 spans 18 residues. Germline V gene data show CDR1 as SGHRS and CDR2 as YFSETQ. The CDR3 loop is CASSLRSARDRGRETQYF. The CDR3, as DNA: TGCGCCAGCAGCTTGCGTTCCGCCCGGGACAGGGGGCGAGAGACCCAGTACTTC.

The chain joins TRBV12-3 or TRBV12-4 to TRBJ2-7; D unresolved. The CDR3 spans 13 residues. Trimming shortened V by 4 bases and J by 2 bases, and 9 bases separated the two germline ends. CDR3 nucleotides: TGTGCCAGCAGTTCGGTCCCCCCCTACGAGCAGTACTTC. Residues: CASSSVPPYEQYF.

The chain carries TRBV6-6 and TRBJ1-5; D possibly corresponds to TRBD1 (5 bases). The CDR3 spans 16 residues. The germline V gene has CDR1 MNHNY and CDR2 SVGAGI (reference sequence). V lost 4 bases, J lost 7 bases, and 20 bases lay in between. The DNA of the CDR3 is TGTGCCAGCAGTTTCTCGAGTCAGGGTTTCGGACAGCCCCAGCATTTT. This translates into CASSFSSQGFGQPQHF.

This clonotype was found many times. The chain recombines TRBV7-9 with TRBJ2-2; D not resolved. The V end lost 3 bases, the J end lost 5 bases, and 16 bases lay between the germline ends. The germline V gene encodes CDR1 SEHNR and CDR2 FQNEAQ (reference sequence). The CDR3 contains 16 residues. The CDR3 DNA follows: TGTGCCAGCAGCTTTGACATGGCTTCAGGAACCGGGGAGCTGTTTTTT. It codes for CASSFDMASGTGELFF.

The chain couples TRBV2 to TRBJ1-2; D is unclear. V lost 4 bases and J 8 bases, leaving 14 bases between the germline ends. The CDR3 runs to 13 residues. Germline values: CDR1 SNHLY, CDR2 FYNNEI. The CDR3 spells CASSVGPSEGYTF. The DNA of the CDR3 is TGTGCCAGCAGTGTTGGCCCATCGGAGGGCTACACCTTC.

The chain uses TRBV6-2 or TRBV6-3 and TRBJ2-7; tentative D call: TRBD2 (6 bases). V gave up 8 bases and J gave up 2 bases, with 19 bases separating them. The germline gives CDR1 MNHEY, CDR2 SVGEGT. The CDR3 covers 15 residues. The CDR3 nucleotides read TGTGCCAGCCGGGAGTTCCGGGACCCAACCTACGAGCAGTACTTC. Encoded protein: CASREFRDPTYEQYF.

The sample holds a few counts of this clonotype. V is TRBV7-8 and J is TRBJ1-1; the D is unclear. CDR1 and CDR2 (germline): SGHVS, FQNEAQ. The CDR3 consists of 14 residues. Trimming shortened V by 5 bases and J by 1 base, and 11 bases separated the two germline ends. Written as DNA, the CDR3 is TGTGCCAGCAGCCCCGTAAGTGGGAACACTGAAGCTTTCTTT. Protein sequence: CASSPVSGNTEAFF.

The V call is TRBV7-9, the J call TRBJ2-2; D is undetermined. Trimming took off 2 bases at V and 6 bases at J, with 10 bases between the two ends. The CDR3 is 14 residues long. The V gene's germline CDR1 is SEHNR and CDR2 FQNEAQ (reference sequence). The CDR3 region has the DNA TGTGCCAGCAGCTTATCTTCCCGGTCCGGGGAGCTGTTTTTT. Amino acids: CASSLSSRSGELFF.

In nucleotides, the CDR3 is TGTGCCAGCAGTGCCGGGTTCGCTGGAAGTGAAAAACTGTTTTTT. Translation: CASSAGFAGSEKLFF. This chain joins TRBV12-3 or TRBV12-4 and TRBJ1-4; D gene unclear. This CDR3 region has 15 residues. The ends were cut back, 5 bases at V and 7 bases at J, with 17 bases in the middle.

The rearrangement joins TRBV12-3 or TRBV12-4 to TRBJ2-1; D gene unclear. V was shortened by 6 bases and J by 4 bases, with 10 bases between the two germline ends. CDR3 length: 13 amino acids. The CDR3 loop is CASRQELYNEQFF. CDR3 sequence (DNA): TGTGCCAGCAGGCAGGAGCTATACAATGAGCAGTTCTTC.

This rearrangement joins TRBV4-2 to TRBJ2-7; D might be TRBD1 (6 bases). The CDR3 length is 13 residues. V lost 5 bases and J 3 bases, leaving 11 bases between the germline ends. The germline V gene has CDR1 LGHNA and CDR2 YNFKEQ. In DNA, the CDR3 is TGTGCCAGCAGCATTACAGGGTTCTACGAGCAGTACTTC. It yields the protein CASSITGFYEQYF.

The chain links TRBV30 to TRBJ2-5, with 7 bases that match TRBD1. Germline V lookup: CDR1 GTSNPN, CDR2 SVGIG (reference sequence). The CDR3 contains 15 residues. V dropped 2 bases and J dropped 0; count of bases not matched to a gene: 6. CDR3 loop: CAWSHDREYQETQYF. CDR3 sequence (DNA): TGTGCCTGGAGTCATGACAGGGAGTACCAAGAGACCCAGTACTTC. The entire variable domain, with the rest obtained from reference TRBV30 and TRBJ2-5, is as follows: SQTIHQWPATLVQPVGSPLSLECTVEGTSNPNLYWYRQAAGRGLQLLFYSVGIGQISSEVPQNLSASRPQDRQFILSSKKLLLSDSGFYLCAWSHDREYQETQYFGPGTRLLVL.